A single sample is the source of the 6 T cell receptor beta chains below, sequenced in a study of regulatory and conventional T cells in RAG deficiency (dated by TCRdb to about 2017). Libraries came from the immunoSEQ multiplex PCR assay. The source is immuneACCESS, and TCRdb retained only in-frame sequences with V and J called. Part of the clones is not carried over; for the studies checked, unresolved V genes explain less than half of this, and the remainder is unexplained. The sample table records around 30,000 clones; approximately 90% of these occur just once. In total, the top ten clones hold roughly 5.2% of the sample. Another study also made use of these data, one on regulatory T cells. Per that second paper: The multiplex PCR used 52 forward TRBV primers and 13 reverse TRBJ primers, with assay-based and computational corrections for amplification bias.

The sequenced material came from CD8+ T cells sorted from blood. These receptors were collected from a human donor in good health.

J is TRBJ2-2 and V is TRBV5-1, with D maybe TRBD1 (5 bases). Trimming cost V 4 bases and J 0 bases, with 13 bases left between them. The CDR3 loop spans 16 amino acids. Per germline, CDR1 SGHRS and CDR2 YFSETQ. CDR3 residues: CASSPLDTSNTGELFF. The CDR3, as DNA: TGCGCCAGCAGCCCTCTGGACACGTCGAACACCGGGGAGCTGTTTTTT. The variable domain in full, completed from reference TRBV5-1 and TRBJ2-2, reads KAGVTQTPRYLIKTRGQQVTLSCSPISGHRSVSWYQQTPGQGLQFLFEYFSETQRNKGNFPGRFSGRQFSNSRSEMNVSTLELGDSALYLCASSPLDTSNTGELFFGEGSRLTVL.

In this sample, this clone turned up a few times. The chain links TRBV14 to TRBJ2-7; tentatively, D is TRBD2 (7 bases). The V and J ends lost 5 bases and 3 bases respectively, with 17 bases between them. This CDR3 contains 15 residues. CDR1 SGHDN and CDR2 FVKESK come from the germline V gene. In DNA, the CDR3 is TGTGCCAGCAGCAGCCCTAAGGGGGGGCTCTACGAGCAGTACTTC. Amino acid sequence: CASSSPKGGLYEQYF. Based on the CDR3 plus reference TRBV14 and TRBJ2-7, the full variable domain is EAGVTQFPSHSVIEKGQTVTLRCDPISGHDNLYWYRRVMGKEIKFLLHFVKESKQDESGMPNNRFLAERTGGTYSTLKVQPAELEDSGVYFCASSSPKGGLYEQYFGPGTRLTVT.

The V gene is TRBV7-9, the J gene TRBJ1-4; D possibly corresponds to TRBD1 (6 bases). V lost 5 bases to trimming and J lost 7 bases, with 11 bases between them. The V gene's germline CDR1 is SEHNR and CDR2 FQNEAQ (reference sequence). This CDR3 is 13 amino acids long. For the CDR3, the DNA is TGTGCCAGCAGCACAGGACAGTCTGAAAAACTGTTTTTT. Its translation: CASSTGQSEKLFF.

The J gene is TRBJ1-1, the V gene TRBV19, with D hard to call. This CDR3 is 14 amino acids long. Germline CDR1 is LNHDA and CDR2 is SQIVND (reference sequence). V was clipped by 7 bases and J by 6 bases, with 18 bases between them. The CDR3 coding sequence is TGTGCCAGTAAAGTAGACGCCCTGGGCGCTGAAGCTTTCTTT. It translates to CASKVDALGAEAFF.

The CDR3 DNA sequence: TGTGCCAGCAGCACTGGTACGGGGACCACTGAAGCTTTCTTT. This gives the protein CASSTGTGTTEAFF. The rearrangement joins TRBV5-6 to TRBJ1-1; a possible D gene is TRBD1 (5 bases). The CDR3 runs to 14 residues. CDR1 is SGHDT, CDR2 YYEEEE, per germline. V lost 4 bases, J lost 4 bases, and 14 bases lay in between.

The V and J genes are TRBV5-8 and TRBJ2-1, with 8 bases matching TRBD2. Germline trimming cut 0 bases from V and 8 bases from J; bases unmatched to any gene: 7. This CDR3 spans 15 amino acids. Germline-derived CDR1 and CDR2 are SGHTS and YDEGEE. CDR3 amino acids: CASSLALGLVDEQFF. The DNA of the CDR3 is TGTGCCAGCAGCTTGGCGTTGGGACTAGTGGATGAGCAGTTCTTC.